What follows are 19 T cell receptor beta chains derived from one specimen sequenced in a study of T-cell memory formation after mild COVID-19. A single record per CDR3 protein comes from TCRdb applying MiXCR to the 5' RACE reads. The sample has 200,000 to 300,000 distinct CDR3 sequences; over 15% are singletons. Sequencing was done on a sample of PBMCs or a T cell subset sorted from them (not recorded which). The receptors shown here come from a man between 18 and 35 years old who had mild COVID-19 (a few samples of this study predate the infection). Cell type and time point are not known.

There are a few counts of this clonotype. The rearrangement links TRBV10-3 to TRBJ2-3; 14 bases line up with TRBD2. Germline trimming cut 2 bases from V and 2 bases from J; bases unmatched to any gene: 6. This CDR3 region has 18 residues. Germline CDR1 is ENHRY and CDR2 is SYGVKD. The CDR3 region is CAISEIRTSGGLTDTQYF. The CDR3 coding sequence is TGTGCCATCAGTGAGATTCGGACTAGCGGGGGGCTCACAGATACGCAGTATTTT.

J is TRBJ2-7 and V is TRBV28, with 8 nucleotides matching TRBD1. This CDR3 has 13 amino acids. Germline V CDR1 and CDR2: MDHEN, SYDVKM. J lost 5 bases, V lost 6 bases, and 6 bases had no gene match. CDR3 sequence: CASRQTGVNEQYV. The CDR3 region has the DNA TGTGCCAGCAGACAGACAGGGGTCAACGAGCAGTACGTC.

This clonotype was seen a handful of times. CDR3 sequence: CASSGQGRSPETQYF. The CDR3 DNA is TGTGCCAGCAGTGGACAGGGACGGAGTCCAGAGACCCAGTACTTC. The chain recombines TRBV6-2 or TRBV6-3 with TRBJ2-5; TRBD1 agrees at 8 bases. CDR3 length equals 15 residues. V lost 5 bases, J lost 4 bases, and 9 bases stayed unmatched. The germline V gene encodes CDR1 MNHEY and CDR2 SVGEGT.

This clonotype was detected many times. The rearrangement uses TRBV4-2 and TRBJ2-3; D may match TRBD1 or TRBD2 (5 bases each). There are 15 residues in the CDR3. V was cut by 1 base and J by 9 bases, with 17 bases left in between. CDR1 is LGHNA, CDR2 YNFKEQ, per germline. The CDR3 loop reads CASSQVEQGEGTQYF. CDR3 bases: TGTGCCAGCAGCCAAGTTGAGCAGGGAGAAGGCACGCAGTATTTT.

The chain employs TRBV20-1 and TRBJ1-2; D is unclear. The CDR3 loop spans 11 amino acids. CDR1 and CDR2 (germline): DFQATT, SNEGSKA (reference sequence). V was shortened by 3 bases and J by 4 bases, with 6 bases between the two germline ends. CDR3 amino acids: CSASLGYGYTF. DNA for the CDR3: TGCAGTGCTAGTTTGGGCTATGGCTACACCTTC.

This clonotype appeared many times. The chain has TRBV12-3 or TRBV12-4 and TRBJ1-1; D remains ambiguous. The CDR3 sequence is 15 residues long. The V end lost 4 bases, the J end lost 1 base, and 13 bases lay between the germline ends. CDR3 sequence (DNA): TGTGCCAGCAGTTCGGGTCCTTCGAGGAACACTGAAGCTTTCTTT. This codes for CASSSGPSRNTEAFF.

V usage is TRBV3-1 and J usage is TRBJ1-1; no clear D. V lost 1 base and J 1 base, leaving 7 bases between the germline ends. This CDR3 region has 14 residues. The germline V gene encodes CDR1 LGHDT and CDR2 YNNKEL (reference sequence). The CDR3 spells CASSQVQGNTEAFF. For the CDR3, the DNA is TGTGCCAGCAGCCAAGTGCAAGGGAACACTGAAGCTTTCTTT.

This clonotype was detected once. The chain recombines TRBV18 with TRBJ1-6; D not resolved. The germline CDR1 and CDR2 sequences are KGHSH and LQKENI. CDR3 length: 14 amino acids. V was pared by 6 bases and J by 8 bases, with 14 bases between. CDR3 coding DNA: TGTGCCAGCTCCGTAGATGGTCGGTATTCACCCCTCCACTTT. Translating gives CASSVDGRYSPLHF. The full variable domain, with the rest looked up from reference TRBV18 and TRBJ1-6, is NAGVMQNPRHLVRRRGQEARLRCSPMKGHSHVYWYRQLPEEGLKFMVYLQKENIIDESGMPKERFSAEFPKEGPSILRIQQVVRGDSAAYFCASSVDGRYSPLHFGNGTRLTVT.

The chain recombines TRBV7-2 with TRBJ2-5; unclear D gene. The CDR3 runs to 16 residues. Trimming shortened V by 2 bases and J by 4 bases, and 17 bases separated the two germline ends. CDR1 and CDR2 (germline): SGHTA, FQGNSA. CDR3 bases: TGTGCCAGCAGCTTACGTAAGGGTGGTCTTGGAGAGACCCAGTACTTC. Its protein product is CASSLRKGGLGETQYF.

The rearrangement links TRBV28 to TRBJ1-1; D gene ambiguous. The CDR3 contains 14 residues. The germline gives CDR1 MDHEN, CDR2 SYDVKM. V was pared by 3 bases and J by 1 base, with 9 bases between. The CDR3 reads CASSLAWANTEAFF. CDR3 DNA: TGTGCCAGCAGTTTGGCCTGGGCGAACACTGAAGCTTTCTTT.

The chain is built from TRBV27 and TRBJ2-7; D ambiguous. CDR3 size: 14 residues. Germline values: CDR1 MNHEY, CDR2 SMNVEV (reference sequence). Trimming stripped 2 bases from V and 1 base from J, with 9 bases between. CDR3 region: CASSLMGISYEQYF. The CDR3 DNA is TGTGCCAGCAGTTTAATGGGGATTTCCTACGAGCAGTACTTC.

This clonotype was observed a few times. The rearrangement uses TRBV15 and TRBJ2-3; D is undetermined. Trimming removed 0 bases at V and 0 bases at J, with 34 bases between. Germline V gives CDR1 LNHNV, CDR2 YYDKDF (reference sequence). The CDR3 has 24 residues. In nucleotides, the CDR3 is TGTGCCACCAGCAGAGATGTTTCGTCCCCCGTCAGACACCAGAAAGGTCCTAGCACAGATACGCAGTATTTT. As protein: CATSRDVSSPVRHQKGPSTDTQYF.

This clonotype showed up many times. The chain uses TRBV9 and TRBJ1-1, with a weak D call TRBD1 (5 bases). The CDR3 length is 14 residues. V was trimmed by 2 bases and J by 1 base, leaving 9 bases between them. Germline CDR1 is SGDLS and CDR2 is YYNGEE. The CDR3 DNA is TGTGCCAGCAGCGTGCAGGGTACGAACACTGAAGCTTTCTTT. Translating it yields CASSVQGTNTEAFF.

Here the CDR3 reads CSASRTPQETQYF. The CDR3 DNA reads as TGCAGTGCTAGTCGGACACCCCAAGAGACCCAGTACTTC. This rearrangement joins TRBV20-1 to TRBJ2-5, with a tentative D call TRBD1 (5 bases). V was cut by 3 bases and J by 1 base, with 9 bases left in between. Germline V lookup: CDR1 DFQATT, CDR2 SNEGSKA (reference sequence). The CDR3 is 13 amino acids.

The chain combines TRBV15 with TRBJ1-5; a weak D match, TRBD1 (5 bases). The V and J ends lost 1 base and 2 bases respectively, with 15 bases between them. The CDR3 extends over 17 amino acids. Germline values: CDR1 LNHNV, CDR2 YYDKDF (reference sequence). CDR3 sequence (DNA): TGTGCCACCAGCAGAGTTAGGCTAGTCAGGGGCAATCAGCCCCAGCATTTT. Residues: CATSRVRLVRGNQPQHF.

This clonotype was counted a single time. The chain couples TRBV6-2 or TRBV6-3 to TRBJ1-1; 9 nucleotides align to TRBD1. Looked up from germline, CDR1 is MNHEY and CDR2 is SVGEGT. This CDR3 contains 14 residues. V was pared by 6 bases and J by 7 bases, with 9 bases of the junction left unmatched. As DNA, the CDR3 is TGTGCCAGCAGACGGGACAGGGATTTCGGTGAAGCTTTCTTT. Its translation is CASRRDRDFGEAFF.

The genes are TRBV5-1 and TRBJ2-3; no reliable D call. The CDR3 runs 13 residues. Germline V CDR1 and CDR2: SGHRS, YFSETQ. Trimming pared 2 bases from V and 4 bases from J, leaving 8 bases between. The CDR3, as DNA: TGCGCCAGCAGCTTCAGGAGCTCAGATACGCAGTATTTT. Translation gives CASSFRSSDTQYF.

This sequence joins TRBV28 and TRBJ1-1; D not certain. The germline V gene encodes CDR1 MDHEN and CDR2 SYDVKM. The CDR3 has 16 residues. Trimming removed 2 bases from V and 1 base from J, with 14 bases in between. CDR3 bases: TGTGCCAGCAGTTTAGGGGTAGGGAAGGGGAACACTGAAGCTTTCTTT. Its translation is CASSLGVGKGNTEAFF.

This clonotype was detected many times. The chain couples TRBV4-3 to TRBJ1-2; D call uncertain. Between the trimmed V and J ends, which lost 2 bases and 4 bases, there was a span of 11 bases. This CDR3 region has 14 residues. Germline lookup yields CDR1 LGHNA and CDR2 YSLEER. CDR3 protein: CASSQLAASYGYTF. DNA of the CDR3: TGCGCCAGCAGCCAACTGGCAGCTTCCTATGGCTACACCTTC.